These 17 T cell receptor beta chains share one sample of origin, sequenced in a study of T-cell memory formation after mild COVID-19. One entry per CDR3 protein, called by TCRdb with MiXCR from the 5' RACE reads. Of about 260,000 distinct CDR3 sequences detected, over 7% appear once; the ten largest clones hold approximately 22%. The specimen was PBMCs or a T cell subset sorted from them (not recorded which). All receptors derive from a man between 18 and 35 years old who had mild COVID-19 (a few samples of this study predate the infection). Cell type and time point are not known.

This clonotype turned up a few times. J is TRBJ1-1 and V is TRBV7-2; D may be TRBD1 (6 bases). Germline CDR1 is SGHTA and CDR2 is FQGNSA. The CDR3 totals 15 residues. V lost 7 bases to trimming and J lost 6 bases, with 21 bases between them. CDR3 loop: CASNSRGGAAPEAFF. The CDR3 coding sequence is TGTGCCAGCAATTCCCGTGGGGGGGCGGCCCCTGAAGCTTTCTTT.

The chain recombines TRBV5-1 with TRBJ1-2, with D uncertain. The germline V gene has CDR1 SGHRS and CDR2 YFSETQ. The CDR3 sequence is 12 residues long. Trimming removed 4 bases at V and 8 bases at J, with 12 bases between. The CDR3 loop is CASSGDTYGYTF. CDR3 bases: TGCGCCAGCAGCGGGGATACTTACGGCTACACCTTC.

V gene TRBV4-3 combines with J gene TRBJ2-7; the D gene is possibly TRBD2 (5 bases). Germline-derived CDR1 and CDR2 are LGHNA and YSLEER. Deletions cut 4 bases from V and 4 bases from J, with 23 bases between. CDR3 size: 17 residues. The CDR3 DNA is TGCGCCAGCAGCCTTAGGGTGGCAACGGGGAAACCTTACGAGCAGTACGTC. This encodes CASSLRVATGKPYEQYV.

The chain employs TRBV5-1 and TRBJ2-1; 15 bases are shared with TRBD2. Germline V lookup: CDR1 SGHRS, CDR2 YFSETQ. V lost 4 bases and J lost 7; bases outside the gene matches: 6. The CDR3 extends over 16 amino acids. The CDR3 nucleotides read TGCGCCAGCAGCGGGACTAGCGGGGGGTCTGGAAATGAGCAGTTCTTC. This encodes CASSGTSGGSGNEQFF.

The chain employs TRBV5-6 and TRBJ2-1; D remains ambiguous. The V end was cut by 2 bases, the J end by 12 bases, with 9 bases between. The CDR3 is 11 residues long. The germline V gene encodes CDR1 SGHDT and CDR2 YYEEEE. CDR3 sequence (DNA): TGTGCCAGCAGCTTAACCTCCCGGCAGTTCTTC. Its protein is CASSLTSRQFF.

This clonotype was observed a handful of times. J is TRBJ2-7 and V is TRBV3-1; 8 nucleotides line up with TRBD1. V lost 2 bases and J lost 0; bases outside the gene matches: 9. From germline, CDR1 is LGHDT and CDR2 YNNKEL (reference sequence). The CDR3 length is 17 residues. The CDR3 nucleotides are TGTGCCAGCAGCCAACATCCCGGGACAGGATACTCCTACGAGCAGTACTTC. Protein product: CASSQHPGTGYSYEQYF.

A few counts support this clonotype. The CDR3 DNA is TGTGCCAGTAGTATCACAGATGGCTACACCTTC. Its translation is CASSITDGYTF. V and J are TRBV19 and TRBJ1-2, with unresolved D. Trimming removed 3 bases at V and 6 bases at J, with 5 bases between. Germline-derived CDR1 and CDR2 are LNHDA and SQIVND (reference sequence). The CDR3 totals 11 residues.

This clonotype was counted ten times or more. The J gene is TRBJ1-2, the V gene TRBV10-3; D ambiguous. The V gene lost 2 bases and the J gene lost 1 base, with 5 bases spanning the gap. The germline CDR1 and CDR2 sequences are ENHRY and SYGVKD. The CDR3 length is 13 residues. The DNA for the CDR3 is TGTGCCATCAGTGAGCGAAGTAACTATGGCTACACCTTC. The encoded protein is CAISERSNYGYTF.

The chain combines TRBV15 with TRBJ2-5, with D tentatively TRBD1 (6 bases). CDR1 is LNHNV and CDR2 is YYDKDF in the germline V gene (reference sequence). This CDR3 contains 15 residues. V lost 1 base and J 5 bases, leaving 14 bases between the germline ends. Here the CDR3 reads CATSRVAGAGETQYF. The DNA for the CDR3 is TGTGCCACCAGCAGAGTCGCAGGGGCCGGTGAGACCCAGTACTTC. Combining the CDR3 with reference TRBV15 and TRBJ2-5 gives the whole variable domain DAMVIQNPRYQVTQFGKPVTLSCSQTLNHNVMYWYQQKSSQAPKLLFHYYDKDFNNEADTPDNFQSRRPNTSFCFLDIRSPGLGDTAMYLCATSRVAGAGETQYFGPGTRLLVL.

The rearrangement uses TRBV7-3 and TRBJ2-3; D may be TRBD1 (5 bases). The CDR3 is 14 residues long. Germline CDR1 and CDR2: SGHTA and FQGTGA. V lost 2 bases, J lost 1 base, and 7 bases lay in between. The CDR3 spells CASSLQGGTDTQYF. Written as DNA, the CDR3 is TGTGCCAGCAGCTTACAAGGGGGCACAGATACGCAGTATTTT.

This chain joins TRBV4-2 and TRBJ1-2, with D tentatively TRBD1 (5 bases). CDR3 size: 17 residues. V lost 0 bases and J 10 bases, leaving 24 bases between the germline ends. Germline V gene sequence: CDR1 LGHNA, CDR2 YNFKEQ. CDR3 sequence reads: CASSQDVMGQASRAYTF. Here the CDR3 DNA reads TGTGCCAGCAGCCAAGATGTCATGGGGCAGGCTTCACGGGCCTACACCTTC.

This clonotype was counted ten times or more. The chain carries TRBV12-3 or TRBV12-4 and TRBJ2-1; a weak D match, TRBD1 (5 bases). V lost 3 bases, J lost 3 bases, and 18 bases lay in between. There are 17 residues in the CDR3. The CDR3 DNA is TGTGCCAGCAGTTTGATTTTTCGGCCAGGGTTCTACAATGAGCAGTTCTTC. Protein: CASSLIFRPGFYNEQFF.

This clonotype was recorded many times. A read error may produce the germline difference seen at one junction end. This chain links TRBV3-1 with TRBJ2-5; 8 positions agree with TRBD1. The CDR3 length is 20 residues. Germline V gives CDR1 LGHDT, CDR2 YNNKEL (reference sequence). DNA of the CDR3: TGTGCCAGCAGCCAAGAAGCCCGGCACAGGGGGGCGCTAGATCCCGAGATCCAGTACTTC. Amino acid sequence: CASSQEARHRGALDPEIQYF.

The chain uses TRBV5-1 and TRBJ1-2; D is perhaps TRBD1 (6 bases). The V gene lost 5 bases and the J gene lost 3 bases, with 11 bases spanning the gap. Looked up from germline, CDR1 is SGHRS and CDR2 is YFSETQ. The CDR3 spans 13 residues. CDR3 residues: CASRAGDYYGYTF. The CDR3 DNA reads as TGCGCCAGCAGGGCAGGGGATTACTATGGCTACACCTTC.

This chain uses TRBV11-2 with TRBJ2-5; possibly TRBD2 for D (6 bases). The CDR3 is made up of 14 amino acids. The germline V gene encodes CDR1 SGHAT and CDR2 FQNNGV. Between the trimmed V and J ends, which lost 1 base and 1 base, there was a span of 7 bases. The CDR3 loop is CASSLVGGQETQYF. CDR3 nucleotide sequence: TGTGCCAGCAGCTTAGTGGGGGGCCAAGAGACCCAGTACTTC.

In this sample, this clonotype turned up a few times. This chain joins TRBV15 and TRBJ1-5, with D unclear. This CDR3 has 15 residues. The germline V gene has CDR1 LNHNV and CDR2 YYDKDF (reference sequence). Trimming stripped 0 bases from V and 5 bases from J, with 11 bases between. For the CDR3, the DNA is TGTGCCACCAGCAGAGATCGAGCCCCGTATCAGCCCCAGCATTTT. Protein: CATSRDRAPYQPQHF.

Only a few counts were recorded for this clonotype. V usage is TRBV27 and J usage is TRBJ2-1, with TRBD2 identical over 8 bases. The V gene end was trimmed by 4 bases and the J gene end by 7 bases; junction bases not matched to a gene: 9. This CDR3 spans 15 amino acids. Germline CDR1 is MNHEY and CDR2 is SMNVEV (reference sequence). The chain's CDR3 is CASSSIGGAGNEQFF. The CDR3 region has the DNA TGTGCCAGCAGTTCGATCGGGGGGGCTGGAAATGAGCAGTTCTTC.